These 15 T cell receptor beta chains originate from one sample sequenced in a study of identical twins (dated by TCRdb to about 2016). The library was produced with 5' RACE. Sequenced on an Illumina HiSeq 2000. TCRdb reprocessed the public reads (quality trimming at Q25 with fastp, clone calling with MiXCR) and kept in-frame beta chains. When rows share a CDR3 protein, they turn into one entry using the most common DNA and genes. This sample is represented by 1.5 million to 2 million distinct CDR3 sequences; 32% of them were singletons. About 0.27% of the sample goes to the ten largest clones. The sequenced sample was cord blood. The receptors originated from a newborn girl in good health.

This chain links TRBV4-1 with TRBJ2-7, with 10 nucleotides matching TRBD2. J gave up 4 bases and V 4 bases, and 7 bases lay outside the gene matches. This CDR3 spans 15 amino acids. The V gene's germline CDR1 is MGHRA and CDR2 YSYEKL. CDR3 sequence reads: CASSLKREGTYEQYF. DNA for the CDR3: TGCGCCAGCAGCCTAAAGCGGGAGGGCACGTACGAGCAGTACTTC.

The chain employs TRBV24-1 and TRBJ2-5, with TRBD2 matching 13 bases. The CDR3 spans 19 residues. V shed 0 bases, J shed 3 bases, and the junction held 9 bases outside the gene matches. Germline V CDR1 and CDR2: KGHDR, SFDVKD. The CDR3 DNA follows: TGTGCCACCAGTGATTTGCCCCATTTTACTAGCGGGAGGGAAGAGACCCAGTACTTC. Translation gives CATSDLPHFTSGREETQYF.

This clonotype was seen only a few times. The chain carries TRBV27 and TRBJ2-4, with 8 bases that match TRBD1. The CDR3 spans 20 residues. Unmatched junction bases numbered 14, after V lost 0 bases and J lost 1 base. In germline, CDR1 is MNHEY, CDR2 SMNVEV (reference sequence). The CDR3 here is CASSLSKDRASPVAKNIQYF. In DNA, the CDR3 is TGTGCCAGCAGTTTATCGAAGGACAGGGCCTCGCCTGTGGCCAAAAACATTCAGTACTTC.

With regard to this clonotype: Likely a read error: the CDR3 ends without its conserved phenylalanine or tryptophan. V is TRBV5-6 and J is TRBJ2-3, with 8 nucleotides matching TRBD1. The CDR3 totals 15 residues. Germline V gene data show CDR1 as SGHDT and CDR2 as YYEEEE. After removal of 1 base from V and 3 bases from J, the junction contained 4 bases not matched to a gene. CDR3 loop: CASSLKGTGTDTQYY. CDR3 bases: TGTGCCAGCAGCTTGAAAGGGACAGGAACAGATACGCAGTATTAT.

A few counts support this clonotype. This sequence joins TRBV7-9 and TRBJ1-5, with 7 bases aligning to TRBD1. This CDR3 has 14 amino acids. Per germline, CDR1 SEHNR and CDR2 FQNEAQ (reference sequence). The V and J ends lost 7 bases and 6 bases, in that order; junction bases with no gene match: 9. CDR3 sequence reads: CASTGGVLGQPQHF. In DNA form, the CDR3 reads TGTGCCAGCACAGGGGGTGTTTTGGGTCAGCCCCAGCATTTT. Supplemented by reference TRBV7-9 and TRBJ1-5, the full variable domain reads DTGVSQNPRHKITKRGQNVTFRCDPISEHNRLYWYRQTLGQGPEFLTYFQNEAQLEKSRLLSDRFSAERPKGSFSTLEIQRTEQGDSAMYLCASTGGVLGQPQHFGDGTRLSIL.

This clonotype was seen more than once but under ten times. This may stem from a read error, because a much larger clone lies one nucleotide away. J is TRBJ2-7 and V is TRBV29-1; TRBD2 might be the D (5 bases). There are 14 residues in the CDR3. CDR1 is SQVTM and CDR2 is ANQGSEA in the germline V gene. V gave up 3 bases and J gave up 7 bases, with 19 bases separating them. CDR3 protein: CSVEGRLANNEQYF. CDR3 DNA: TGCAGCGTTGAGGGTCGGCTAGCCAACAATGAGCAGTACTTC.

This clonotype came up a few times. The rearrangement links TRBV6-6 to TRBJ2-1; 7 bases agree with TRBD1. Germline V gives CDR1 MNHNY, CDR2 SVGAGI (reference sequence). V was clipped by 5 bases and J by 1 base; unmatched bases: 8. This CDR3 is built from 16 residues. The CDR3 here is CASSPPTGLSYNEQFF. The CDR3 nucleotides are TGTGCCAGCAGTCCCCCGACAGGGCTGTCCTACAATGAGCAGTTCTTC.

The chain carries TRBV6-6 and TRBJ2-1; the D is unclear. Germline CDR1 is MNHNY and CDR2 is SVGAGI (reference sequence). Trimming took 2 bases from V and 7 from J, leaving 18 bases between them. This CDR3 is built from 16 residues. The CDR3 region has the DNA TGTGCCAGCAGTTACGGCGGACGGAAACCCATGAATGAGCAGTTCTTC. Amino acids: CASSYGGRKPMNEQFF.

The table lists this clonotype with many counts. V and J are TRBV14 and TRBJ2-5, with 13 bases identical to TRBD2. This CDR3 is 15 amino acids long. J was trimmed by 5 bases and V by 6 bases; bases with no gene match: 6. CDR1 and CDR2 (germline): SGHDN, FVKESK. The CDR3 loop reads CASSPGLAGSETQYF. The CDR3 DNA reads TGTGCCAGCAGTCCGGGACTAGCGGGGTCGGAGACCCAGTACTTC.

The chain joins TRBV6-6 to TRBJ2-7; the D gene is possibly TRBD2 (6 bases). The CDR3 extends over 14 amino acids. Between the trimmed V and J ends, which lost 7 bases and 3 bases, there was a span of 16 bases. Germline CDR1 MNHNY, CDR2 SVGAGI (reference sequence). This CDR3 is CASTPYSEGYEQYF. The CDR3 DNA is TGTGCCAGCACCCCCTACTCGGAGGGCTACGAGCAGTACTTC.

This clonotype showed up just a few times. The chain employs TRBV7-2 and TRBJ2-1, with a possible D match to TRBD1 (5 bases). This CDR3 contains 15 residues. The ends were cut back, 5 bases at V and 2 bases at J, with 13 bases in the middle. Germline loops: CDR1 SGHTA, CDR2 FQGNSA. The CDR3 DNA is TGTGCCAGCAGCCCCCAGGGCCTGCCCTACAATGAGCAGTTCTTC. Protein product: CASSPQGLPYNEQFF.

This clonotype turned up a few times. The chain has TRBV20-1 and TRBJ2-7; 7 bases are a match to TRBD2. The V gene end was trimmed by 5 bases and the J gene end by 3 bases; junction bases not matched to a gene: 7. The CDR3 covers 13 residues. Germline V CDR1 and CDR2: DFQATT, SNEGSKA (reference sequence). CDR3 sequence reads: CSALAGPFYEQYF. In nucleotides, the CDR3 is TGCAGTGCTTTAGCGGGCCCGTTCTACGAGCAGTACTTC.

V gene TRBV3-1 combines with J gene TRBJ1-6; D is unclear. Germline CDR1 is LGHDT and CDR2 is YNNKEL (reference sequence). With 3 bases removed from V and 7 bases from J, the gap between germline ends came to 10 bases. The CDR3 runs to 14 residues. CDR3 region: CASSHYGSNSPLHF. DNA of the CDR3: TGTGCCAGCAGCCATTATGGGTCAAATTCACCCCTCCACTTT.

The rearrangement uses TRBV28 and TRBJ1-5; D gene uncertain. The CDR3 is 16 amino acids. Deletions cut 4 bases from V and 0 bases from J, with 13 bases between. Per the germline V gene, CDR1 is MDHEN and CDR2 is SYDVKM. The CDR3 protein is CASSSYPVASNQPQHF. The CDR3 coding sequence is TGTGCCAGCAGTTCCTACCCGGTAGCTAGCAATCAGCCCCAGCATTTT.

This sequence joins TRBV20-1 and TRBJ2-1, with TRBD1 as a possible D gene (6 bases). Germline V gene data show CDR1 as DFQATT and CDR2 as SNEGSKA (reference sequence). With 5 bases removed from V and 5 bases from J, the gap between germline ends came to 13 bases. This CDR3 is 13 amino acids long. The CDR3 region has the DNA TGCAGTGCTGGCAGGGGTGCAGACAATGAGCAGTTCTTC. Its translation is CSAGRGADNEQFF.